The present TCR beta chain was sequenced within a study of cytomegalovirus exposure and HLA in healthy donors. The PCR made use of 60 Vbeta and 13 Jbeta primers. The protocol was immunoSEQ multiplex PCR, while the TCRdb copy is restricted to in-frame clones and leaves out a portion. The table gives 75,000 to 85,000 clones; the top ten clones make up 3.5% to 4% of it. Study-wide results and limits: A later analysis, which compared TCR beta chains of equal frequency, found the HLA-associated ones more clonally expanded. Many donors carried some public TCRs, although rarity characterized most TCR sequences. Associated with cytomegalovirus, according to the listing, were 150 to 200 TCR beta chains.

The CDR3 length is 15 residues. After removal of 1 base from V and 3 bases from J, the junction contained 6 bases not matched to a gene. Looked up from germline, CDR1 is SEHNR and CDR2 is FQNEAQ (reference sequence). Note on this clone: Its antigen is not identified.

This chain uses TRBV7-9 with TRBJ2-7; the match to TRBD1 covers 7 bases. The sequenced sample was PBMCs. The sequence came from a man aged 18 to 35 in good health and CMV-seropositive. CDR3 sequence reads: CASSLEWGQSYEQYF. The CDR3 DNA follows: TGTGCCAGCAGCTTAGAGTGGGGACAGAGCTACGAGCAGTACTTC.